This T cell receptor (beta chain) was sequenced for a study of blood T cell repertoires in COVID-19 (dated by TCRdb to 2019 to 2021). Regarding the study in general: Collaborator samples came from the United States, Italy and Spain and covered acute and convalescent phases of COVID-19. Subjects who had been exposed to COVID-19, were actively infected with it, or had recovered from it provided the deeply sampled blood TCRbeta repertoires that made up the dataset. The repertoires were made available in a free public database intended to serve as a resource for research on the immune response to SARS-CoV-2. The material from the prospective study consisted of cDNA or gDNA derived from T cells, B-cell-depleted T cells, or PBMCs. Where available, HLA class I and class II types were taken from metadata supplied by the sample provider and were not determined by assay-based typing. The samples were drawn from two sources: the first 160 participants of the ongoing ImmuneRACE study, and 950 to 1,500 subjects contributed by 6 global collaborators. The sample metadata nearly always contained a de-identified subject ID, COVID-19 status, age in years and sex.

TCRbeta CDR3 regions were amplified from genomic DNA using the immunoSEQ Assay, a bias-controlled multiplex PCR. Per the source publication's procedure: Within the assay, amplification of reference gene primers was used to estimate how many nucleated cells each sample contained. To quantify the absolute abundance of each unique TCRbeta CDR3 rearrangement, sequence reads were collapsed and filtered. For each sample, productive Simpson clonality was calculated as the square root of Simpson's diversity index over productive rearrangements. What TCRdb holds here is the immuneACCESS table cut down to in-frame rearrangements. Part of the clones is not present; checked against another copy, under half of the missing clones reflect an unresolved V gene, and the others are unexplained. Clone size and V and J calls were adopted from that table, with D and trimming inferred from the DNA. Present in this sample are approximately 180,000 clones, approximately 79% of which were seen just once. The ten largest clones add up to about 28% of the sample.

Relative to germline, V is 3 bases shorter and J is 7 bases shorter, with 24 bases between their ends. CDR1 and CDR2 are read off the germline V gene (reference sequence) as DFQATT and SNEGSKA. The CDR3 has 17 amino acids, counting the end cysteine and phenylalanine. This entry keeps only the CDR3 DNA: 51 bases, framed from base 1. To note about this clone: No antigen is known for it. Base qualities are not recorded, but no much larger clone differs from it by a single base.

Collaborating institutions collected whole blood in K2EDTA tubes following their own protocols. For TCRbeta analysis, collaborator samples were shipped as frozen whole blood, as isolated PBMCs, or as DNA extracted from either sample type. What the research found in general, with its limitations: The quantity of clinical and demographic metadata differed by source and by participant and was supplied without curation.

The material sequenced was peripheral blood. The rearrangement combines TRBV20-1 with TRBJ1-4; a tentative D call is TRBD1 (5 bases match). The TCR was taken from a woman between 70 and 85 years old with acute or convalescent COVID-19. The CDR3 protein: CSASPGLRSSTGEKLFF. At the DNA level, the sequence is TGCAGTGCTAGTCCAGGGTTAAGGTCGAGTACAGGTGAAAAACTGTTTTTT.